This TCR beta chain derives from a study of post-analysis software for immune sequencing data. Notes on the study in general: Included in a set of a few TRBV segments more frequent in patients than controls were TRBV5-6, TRBV5-1 and TRBV20-1. Versus controls, multiple sclerosis patients showed significantly lower diversity (normalized Chao1).

cDNA libraries of TCR beta carried unique molecular identifiers. TCRdb independently ran MiXCR on the PCR reads; one entry per CDR3 protein. The data hold hundreds of thousands of distinct CDR3 sequences, with approximately 59% observed a single time. Details on this clonotype: Its antigen remains unknown.

V was pared by 1 base and J by 0 bases, with 13 bases between. The CDR3 runs to 17 residues. Germline assignment: CDR1 SEHNR and CDR2 FQNEAQ (reference sequence). The V and J genes are TRBV7-9 and TRBJ2-1; D not certain. The sample comprised blood. The origin of this receptor is a girl aged 2-10 years with multiple sclerosis. CDR3 DNA sequence: TGTGCCAGCAGCTTAGATCTTAGCAGCAGCTCCTACAATGAGCAGTTCTTC. As protein: CASSLDLSSSSYNEQFF.